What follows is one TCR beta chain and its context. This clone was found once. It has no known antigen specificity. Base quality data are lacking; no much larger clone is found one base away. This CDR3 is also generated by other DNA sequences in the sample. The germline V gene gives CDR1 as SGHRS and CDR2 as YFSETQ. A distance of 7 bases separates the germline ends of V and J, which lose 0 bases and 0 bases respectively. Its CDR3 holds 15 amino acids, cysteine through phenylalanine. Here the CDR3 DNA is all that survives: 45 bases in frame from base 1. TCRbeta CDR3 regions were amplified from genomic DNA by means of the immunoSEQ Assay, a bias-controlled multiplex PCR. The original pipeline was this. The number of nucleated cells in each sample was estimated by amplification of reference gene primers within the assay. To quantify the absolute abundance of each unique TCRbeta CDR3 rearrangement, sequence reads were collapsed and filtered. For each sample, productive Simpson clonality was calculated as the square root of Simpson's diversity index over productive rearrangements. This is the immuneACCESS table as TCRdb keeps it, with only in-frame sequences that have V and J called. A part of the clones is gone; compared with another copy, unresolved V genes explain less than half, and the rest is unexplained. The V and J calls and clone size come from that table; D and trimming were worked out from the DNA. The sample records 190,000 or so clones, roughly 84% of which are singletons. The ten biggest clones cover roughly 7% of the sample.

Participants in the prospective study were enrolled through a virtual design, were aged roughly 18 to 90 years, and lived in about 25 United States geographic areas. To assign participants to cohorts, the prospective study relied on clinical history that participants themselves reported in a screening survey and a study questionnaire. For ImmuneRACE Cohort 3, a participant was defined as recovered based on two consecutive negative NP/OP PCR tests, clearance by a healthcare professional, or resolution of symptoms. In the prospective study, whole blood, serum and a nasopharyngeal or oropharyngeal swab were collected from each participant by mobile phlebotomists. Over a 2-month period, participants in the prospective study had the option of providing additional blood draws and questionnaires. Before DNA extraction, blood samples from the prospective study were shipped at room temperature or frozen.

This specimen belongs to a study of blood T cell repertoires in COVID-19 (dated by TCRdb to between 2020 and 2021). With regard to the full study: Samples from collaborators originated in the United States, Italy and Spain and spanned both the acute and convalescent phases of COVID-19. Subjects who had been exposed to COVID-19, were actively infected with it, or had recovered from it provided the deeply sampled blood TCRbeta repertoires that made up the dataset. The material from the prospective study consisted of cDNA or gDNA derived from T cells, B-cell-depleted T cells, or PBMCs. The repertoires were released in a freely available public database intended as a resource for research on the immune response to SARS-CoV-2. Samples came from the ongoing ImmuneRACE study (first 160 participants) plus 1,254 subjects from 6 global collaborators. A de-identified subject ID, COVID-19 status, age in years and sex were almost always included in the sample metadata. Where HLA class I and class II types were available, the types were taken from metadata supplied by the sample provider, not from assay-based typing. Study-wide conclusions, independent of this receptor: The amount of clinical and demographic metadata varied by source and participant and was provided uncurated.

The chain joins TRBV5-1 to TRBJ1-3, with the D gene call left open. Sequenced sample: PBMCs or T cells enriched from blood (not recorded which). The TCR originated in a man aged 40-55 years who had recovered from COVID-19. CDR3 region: CASSLAGNSGNTIYF. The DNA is TGCGCCAGCAGCTTGGCGGGTAACTCTGGAAACACCATATATTTT.